The text below deals with one TCR beta chain. The authors' processing: Counts of nucleated cells, estimated from reference gene primer amplification, were obtained. Clones were read by immunoSEQ multiplex PCR, and TCRdb kept only the in-frame ones, dropping some. The D gene and trimming were derived from the DNA, and the V and J assignments and clone size from that table. The table includes roughly 13,000 clones, approximately 82% detected once. The CDR3 is made up of 21 amino acids. With 2 bases clipped from V and 0 bases from J, the junction kept 16 bases outside the gene matches. Germline CDR1 is SGHDN and CDR2 is FVKESK. This specimen comes from a study of blood T cell repertoires in COVID-19. Across the whole study: Researchers got acute and convalescent COVID-19 samples from the United States, Italy and Spain. From T cells, B-cell-depleted T cells, or PBMCs came the material, which was cDNA or gDNA.

The chain recombines TRBV14 with TRBJ2-2; 9 nucleotides line up with TRBD2. Specimen: peripheral blood. The sequence was collected from a woman between 50 and 59 years old with active or convalescent COVID-19. CDR3 protein: CASSQRLSGGVKNANTGELFF. The CDR3 nucleotides are TGTGCCAGCAGCCAACGGCTTAGCGGGGGTGTCAAAAACGCGAACACCGGGGAGCTGTTTTTT.